This record concerns one T cell receptor (beta chain) sequence. Its antigen is unknown. Germline V CDR1 and CDR2: SEHNR, FQNEAQ (reference sequence). Trimming removed 5 bases from V and 16 bases from J, with 18 bases in between. This CDR3 has 12 residues. The data were obtained in a study of T cell repertoires in cytomegalovirus infection. Study context: Newly reported HLA-C-restricted and thoroughly characterized HLA-B-restricted CMV epitopes were employed. Both CMV infection and a matching HLA type were indicated by public TCR beta signatures.

TCRdb fed the reads into MiXCR, producing one record per CDR3 protein. Among roughly 730,000 distinct CDR3 sequences listed, 30% to 35% were seen once. The source material was cultured PBMCs, sampled from culture after CMV antigen stimulation. V and J are TRBV7-9 and TRBJ2-1; D is unclear. The receptor was derived from a human donor in good health (CMV status not recorded). Some clones in this sample may be carry-over from other donors' samples. The CDR3 DNA follows: TGTGCCAGCAGCCAATCCCTCCAAACCCACTTCTTC. Residues: CASSQSLQTHFF. Looking up the rest from reference TRBV7-9 and TRBJ2-1 gives the full variable domain: DTGVSQNPRHKITKRGQNVTFRCDPISEHNRLYWYRQTLGQGPEFLTYFQNEAQLEKSRLLSDRFSAERPKGSFSTLEIQRTEQGDSAMYLCASSQSLQTHFFGPGTRLTVL.